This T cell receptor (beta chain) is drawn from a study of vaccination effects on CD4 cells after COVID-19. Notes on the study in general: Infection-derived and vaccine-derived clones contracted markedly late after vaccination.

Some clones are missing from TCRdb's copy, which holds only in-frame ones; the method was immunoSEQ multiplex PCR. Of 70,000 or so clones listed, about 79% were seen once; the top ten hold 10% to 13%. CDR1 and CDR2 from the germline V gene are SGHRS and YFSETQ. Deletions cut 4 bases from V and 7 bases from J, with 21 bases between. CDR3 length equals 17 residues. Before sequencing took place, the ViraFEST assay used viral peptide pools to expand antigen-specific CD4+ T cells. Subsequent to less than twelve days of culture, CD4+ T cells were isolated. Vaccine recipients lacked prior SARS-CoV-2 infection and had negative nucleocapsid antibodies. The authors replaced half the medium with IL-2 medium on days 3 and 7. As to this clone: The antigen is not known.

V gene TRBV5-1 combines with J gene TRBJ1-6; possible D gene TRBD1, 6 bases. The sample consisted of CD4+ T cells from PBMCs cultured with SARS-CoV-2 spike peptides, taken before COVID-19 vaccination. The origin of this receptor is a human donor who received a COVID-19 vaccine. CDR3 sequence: CASSPGGGQVPNSPLHF. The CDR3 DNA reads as TGCGCCAGCAGCCCGGGCGGGGGGCAGGTCCCAAATTCACCCCTCCACTTT.